This T cell receptor (beta chain) was documented in a study of cytotoxic CD8 clonotypes in ibrutinib-treated CLL. Study information: Median treatment time before response sampling was approximately 11 months, range 6 to 36.

The V and J ends lost 4 bases and 12 bases, in that order; junction bases with no gene match: 9. Germline V gives CDR1 SQVTM, CDR2 ANQGSEA. CDR3 length: 12 amino acids. Data came from immunoSEQ multiplex PCR; TCRdb stores just in-frame clones and leaves some out. The sample lists 150,000 to 200,000 clones; about 80% were seen once. TCR beta library input comprised approximately 1.9 micrograms of genomic DNA from cryopreserved PBMCs. Study-wide results and limits: Clonality (at baseline) was higher than in age-matched healthy donors and tracked circulating CD8+ T-cell counts.

On this clone: Its matching antigen is unknown.

The TCR sequence derives from a human donor with chronic lymphocytic leukemia. The gene calls are TRBV29-1 and TRBJ1-1; TRBD1 aligns across 9 bases. This specimen consisted of PBMCs, obtained after 12 months of ibrutinib treatment. CDR3 in amino acids: CSVVDTGTGSFF. In DNA form, the CDR3 reads TGCAGCGTTGTGGATACCGGGACAGGGTCTTTCTTT.